The T cell receptor (beta chain) described here comes from a study of OX40 agonist ivuxolimab in advanced cancers. Profiling relied on immunoSEQ multiplex PCR, and the TCRdb table lists in-frame clones only, not all of them. The top ten clones hold 0.27% of a sample with about 110,000 clones, around 90% of them seen once. With regard to this clone: Its cognate antigen is unknown.

Notes on the study in general: A proportion of nonresponders additionally exhibited low normalized T-cell clonal expansion.

V was pared by 4 bases and J by 1 base, with 16 bases between. Germline V gene data show CDR1 as SEHNR and CDR2 as FQNEAQ (reference sequence). The CDR3 totals 16 residues. The rearrangement uses TRBV7-9 and TRBJ1-1; D ambiguous. The receptor was isolated from an adult with an advanced solid tumor such as melanoma, head and neck, liver or kidney cancer. The specimen comprised CD4+ or CD8+ T cells sorted from blood, sampled in a trial of the OX40 agonist ivuxolimab. This CDR3 is CASSSRHLVENTEAFF. The CDR3 DNA reads as TGTGCCAGCAGCTCCCGTCATCTTGTGGAGAACACTGAAGCTTTCTTT.